What follows are 20 T cell receptor beta chains derived from one specimen sequenced in a study of blood T cell repertoires in COVID-19. Assay: immunoSEQ multiplex PCR; the TCRdb copy retains only in-frame clones and omits some. The table shows over 100,000 clones, with 81% occurring only once. The sequencing sample was made of peripheral blood. These receptors came from a woman aged 60-75 years with active or convalescent COVID-19.

The CDR3: CASSSLSGANVLTF. For the CDR3, the DNA is TGTGCCAGCAGTTCCCTCTCTGGGGCCAACGTCCTGACTTTC. The V call is TRBV7-3, the J call TRBJ2-6; D is undetermined. Germline values: CDR1 SGHTA, CDR2 FQGTGA. V lost 6 bases and J lost 0, with 6 bases in between. This CDR3 contains 14 residues.

This clone has just a few counts. The gene calls are TRBV3-1 (or the pseudogene TRBV3-2) and TRBJ2-7; possibly TRBD2 for D (5 bases). CDR1 is LGHDT and CDR2 is YNNKEL in the germline V gene (reference sequence). The CDR3 is 14 amino acids. The V end was cut by 2 bases, the J end by 7 bases, with 15 bases between. CDR3 residues: CASSQRDRSWEQYF. The CDR3, as DNA: TGTGCCAGCAGCCAACGGGATAGGTCGTGGGAGCAGTACTTC.

The chain is built from TRBV9 and TRBJ2-7; 11 bases agree with TRBD2. This CDR3 is 15 amino acids long. Germline trimming cut 4 bases from V and 5 bases from J; bases unmatched to any gene: 8. CDR1 is SGDLS, CDR2 YYNGEE, per germline. The CDR3 sequence is CASSPTSGSHNEQYF. The CDR3 DNA follows: TGTGCCAGCAGCCCCACTAGCGGGAGTCACAACGAGCAGTACTTC.

J is TRBJ2-5 and V is TRBV5-6, with TRBD1 matching over 7 bases. Germline CDR1 reads SGHDT; CDR2 reads YYEEEE. The CDR3 is 13 residues long. V lost 6 bases to trimming and J lost 6 bases; unmatched junction nucleotides: 8. CDR3 sequence: CASTGTAAQTQYF. In DNA, the CDR3 is TGTGCCAGCACCGGGACAGCCGCTCAGACCCAGTACTTC.

This chain uses TRBV6-5 with TRBJ2-7, with 7 bases lining up with TRBD2. The CDR3 runs to 12 residues. Germline V CDR1 and CDR2: MNHEY, SVGAGI. Trimming took 6 bases from V and 7 from J; bases not matched to a gene: 6. CDR3 coding DNA: TGTGCCAGCAGGGCGGGAGTCAGGGAGCAGTACTTC. It yields the protein CASRAGVREQYF.

The chain has TRBV7-2 and TRBJ1-2; TRBD1 is a possible D gene (5 bases). Trimming pared 5 bases from V and 3 bases from J, leaving 10 bases between. Per the germline V gene, CDR1 is SGHTA and CDR2 is FQGNSA. The CDR3 is 13 residues long. DNA for the CDR3: TGTGCCAGCAGCCGCAGGGTTGACTATGGCTACACCTTC. Amino acid sequence: CASSRRVDYGYTF.

Turning to this clone: Different DNA sequences within this sample yield the same CDR3. The chain combines TRBV5-1 with TRBJ1-1, with a tentative D call TRBD1 (6 bases). This CDR3 has 13 amino acids. Trimming shortened V by 4 bases and J by 7 bases, and 14 bases separated the two germline ends. CDR1 is SGHRS, CDR2 YFSETQ, per germline. As DNA, the CDR3 is TGCGCCAGCAGCGTCGAGGGGGAGGGTGAAGCTTTCTTT. Translating gives CASSVEGEGEAFF.

This clone appeared once. V and J are TRBV7-9 and TRBJ1-4, with D perhaps TRBD1 (5 bases). From germline, CDR1 is SEHNR and CDR2 FQNEAQ (reference sequence). V was shortened by 1 base and J by 7 bases, with 10 bases between the two germline ends. The CDR3 totals 14 residues. The CDR3, as DNA: TGTGCCAGCAGCTTAGGGGACGGGGGTGAAAAACTGTTTTTT. This translates into CASSLGDGGEKLFF.

This clone has more than one count but fewer than ten. This sequence joins TRBV7-6 and TRBJ2-5, with 15 bases matching TRBD2. Germline values: CDR1 SGHVS, CDR2 FNYEAQ. Losses at the gene ends were 2 bases for V and 4 bases for J; bases not matched to a gene: 8. The CDR3 loop spans 18 amino acids. DNA of the CDR3: TGTGCCAGCAGCTTACGACCCCGGGGACTAGCGGGGGGAGAGACCCAGTACTTC. Protein: CASSLRPRGLAGGETQYF.

DNA of the CDR3: TGTGCCAGCAGATCCACATCCGGGACAGGGTCATGGGAGACCCAGTACTTC. Protein: CASRSTSGTGSWETQYF. This chain connects TRBV5-8 to TRBJ2-5; 9 nucleotides agree with TRBD1. The V gene end was trimmed by 5 bases and the J gene end by 5 bases; junction bases not matched to a gene: 16. The CDR3 length is 17 residues. Per germline, CDR1 SGHTS and CDR2 YDEGEE. Variable domain in full (rest from reference TRBV5-8 and TRBJ2-5): EAGVTQSPTHLIKTRGQQATLRCSPISGHTSVYWYQQALGLGLQFLLWYDEGEERNRGNFPPRFSGRQFPNYSSELNVNALELEDSALYLCASRSTSGTGSWETQYFGPGTRLLVL.

This clone was found once. The chain employs TRBV6-2 or TRBV6-3 and TRBJ2-1; 9 bases fit TRBD2. V was clipped by 4 bases and J by 2 bases; unmatched bases: 15. This CDR3 is built from 19 residues. Germline V lookup: CDR1 MNHEY, CDR2 SVGEGT. Here the CDR3 reads CASSFLGAAGGPTYNEQFF. DNA of the CDR3: TGTGCCAGCAGTTTCCTAGGTGCCGCGGGAGGGCCTACCTACAATGAGCAGTTCTTC.

This chain joins TRBV3-1 (or the pseudogene TRBV3-2) and TRBJ2-1, with TRBD2 as a possible D gene (5 bases). The CDR3 length is 14 residues. Trimming left V 1 base short and J 4 bases short, with 8 bases between. CDR1 and CDR2 from the germline V gene are LGHDT and YNNKEL (reference sequence). CDR3: CASSQGLLYNEQFF. CDR3 nucleotide sequence: TGTGCCAGCAGCCAAGGACTATTGTACAATGAGCAGTTCTTC.

The chain has TRBV7-2 and TRBJ2-1; 13 bases line up with TRBD2. Germline values: CDR1 SGHTA, CDR2 FQGNSA. This CDR3 has 15 residues. V gave up 3 bases and J gave up 9 bases; unmatched junction bases: 5. The CDR3 bases are TGTGCCAGCAGCTTCGGACTAGCGGGAGCGGGTGAGCAGTTCTTC. Translation gives CASSFGLAGAGEQFF.

This clone was seen a single time. The chain carries TRBV6-6 and TRBJ1-2, with 10 bases that match TRBD1. This CDR3 has 14 amino acids. V lost 6 bases to trimming and J lost 2 bases; unmatched junction nucleotides: 3. Germline V lookup: CDR1 MNHNY, CDR2 SVGAGI (reference sequence). The CDR3 spells CASRPGQGNYGYTF. CDR3 coding DNA: TGTGCCAGCAGGCCGGGACAGGGGAACTATGGCTACACCTTC.

The CDR3 loop is CASSSGLWADTQYF. CDR3 bases: TGTGCCAGCAGCTCGGGACTCTGGGCTGATACGCAGTATTTT. V usage is TRBV7-2 and J usage is TRBJ2-3; D is possibly TRBD2 (6 bases). Germline V CDR1 and CDR2: SGHTA, FQGNSA. The CDR3 is 14 amino acids. V was clipped by 4 bases and J by 6 bases, with 14 bases between them. Full variable domain (outside the CDR3, taken from reference TRBV7-2 and TRBJ2-3): GAGVSQSPSNKVTEKGKDVELRCDPISGHTALYWYRQSLGQGLEFLIYFQGNSAPDKSGLPSDRFSAERTGGSVSTLTIQRTQQEDSAVYLCASSSGLWADTQYFGPGTRLTVL.

The chain is built from TRBV19 and TRBJ2-2, with a possible D match to TRBD1 (6 bases). The ends were cut back, 4 bases at V and 7 bases at J, with 16 bases in the middle. This CDR3 has 15 amino acids. From germline, CDR1 is LNHDA and CDR2 SQIVND (reference sequence). CDR3 amino acids: CASSRTRQEIGELFF. As DNA, the CDR3 is TGTGCCAGTAGTAGGACGCGACAGGAGATCGGGGAGCTGTTTTTT.

This clone appeared once. The chain combines TRBV7-2 with TRBJ1-6; D gene uncertain. The germline V gene has CDR1 SGHTA and CDR2 FQGNSA. Trimming removed 6 bases at V and 6 bases at J, with 12 bases between. The CDR3 extends over 14 amino acids. Here the CDR3 reads CASRPRESNSPLHF. In DNA form, the CDR3 reads TGTGCCAGCAGGCCCCGGGAAAGTAATTCACCCCTCCACTTT.

The V and J genes are TRBV19 and TRBJ1-4; D remains ambiguous. Germline-derived CDR1 and CDR2 are LNHDA and SQIVND (reference sequence). This CDR3 is 12 amino acids long. With 2 bases removed from V and 7 bases from J, the gap between germline ends came to 5 bases. In nucleotides, the CDR3 is TGTGCCAGTAGTATACAGGCTGAAAAACTGTTTTTT. Residues: CASSIQAEKLFF. The full variable domain, rest sourced from reference TRBV19 and TRBJ1-4, is DGGITQSPKYLFRKEGQNVTLSCEQNLNHDAMYWYRQDPGQGLRLIYYSQIVNDFQKGDIAEGYSVSREKKESFPLTVTSAQKNPTAFYLCASSIQAEKLFFGSGTQLSVL.

This clone was picked up a small number of times. The chain has TRBV16 and TRBJ1-5; TRBD1 might be the D (6 bases). The V end lost 1 base, the J end lost 6 bases, and 16 bases lay between the germline ends. The CDR3 consists of 16 residues. The germline V gene encodes CDR1 KGHSY and CDR2 FQNENV. The CDR3 loop is CASSQWGGGGPQPQHF. The CDR3, as DNA: TGTGCCAGCAGCCAATGGGGGGGCGGGGGCCCTCAGCCCCAGCATTTT.

The V call is TRBV6-5, the J call TRBJ1-1, with TRBD1 matching 7 bases. V lost 5 bases to trimming and J lost 0 bases; unmatched junction nucleotides: 6. Germline CDR1 reads MNHEY; CDR2 reads SVGAGI. The CDR3 extends over 15 amino acids. The CDR3 sequence: CASSQTGFMNTEAFF. The CDR3 DNA reads TGTGCCAGCAGTCAGACAGGGTTCATGAACACTGAAGCTTTCTTT.